This entry lists 26 T cell receptor beta chains sequenced from one sample in a study of cytomegalovirus exposure and HLA in healthy donors. With 60 Vbeta and 13 Jbeta primers, the PCR was carried out. Only in-frame clones appear in the TCRdb table, and some are missing; sequencing was by immunoSEQ multiplex PCR. The data contain over 95,000 clones, around three quarters of them singletons. The sample was PBMCs. These TCRs come from a human donor in good health.

This chain connects TRBV6-1 to TRBJ2-2; the D gene is possibly TRBD2 (5 bases). Per germline, CDR1 MNHNS and CDR2 SASEGT. This CDR3 is built from 12 residues. With 8 bases removed from V and 4 bases from J, the gap between germline ends came to 8 bases. CDR3 nucleotide sequence: TGTGCCAGCTCTCTAGCCACCGGGGAGCTGTTTTTT. It is translated as CASSLATGELFF.

The chain combines TRBV28 with TRBJ2-7, with a tentative D call TRBD2 (5 bases). The CDR3 runs 12 residues. CDR1 MDHEN and CDR2 SYDVKM come from the germline V gene. The V and J ends lost 7 bases and 5 bases respectively, with 12 bases between them. The CDR3 loop reads CASTPNGNEQYF. CDR3 coding DNA: TGTGCCAGCACCCCCAACGGGAACGAGCAGTACTTC.

This clone appeared a single time. The rearrangement joins TRBV6-5 to TRBJ2-5, with no clear D. The CDR3 consists of 11 residues. Germline V lookup: CDR1 MNHEY, CDR2 SVGAGI. V was pared by 7 bases and J by 5 bases, with 8 bases between. The CDR3 spells CASILVETQYF. The CDR3 coding sequence is TGTGCCAGCATCCTAGTCGAGACCCAGTACTTC.

The gene calls are TRBV5-6 and TRBJ2-1; 11 bases align to TRBD2. Germline values: CDR1 SGHDT, CDR2 YYEEEE. The ends lost 4 bases at V and 2 bases at J; junction bases unmatched: 11. There are 18 residues in the CDR3. The CDR3 coding sequence is TGTGCCAGCAGCACAGGGCTAGCGGGAGGTGGCCCCTACAATGAGCAGTTCTTC. It specifies CASSTGLAGGGPYNEQFF.

The chain is built from TRBV2 and TRBJ1-2, with 12 nucleotides matching TRBD1. V lost 5 bases to trimming and J lost 6 bases; unmatched junction nucleotides: 1. This CDR3 region has 13 residues. The germline CDR1 and CDR2 sequences are SNHLY and FYNNEI. The CDR3 bases are TGTGCCAGCAGTCGGGACAGGGGGCATGGCTACACCTTC. This codes for CASSRDRGHGYTF.

The rearrangement joins TRBV2 to TRBJ2-1, with 7 bases aligning to TRBD2. This CDR3 contains 15 residues. Unmatched junction bases numbered 5, after V lost 2 bases and J lost 4 bases. The germline V gene encodes CDR1 SNHLY and CDR2 FYNNEI. The CDR3 region has the DNA TGTGCCAGCAGTGAACGAAGCGGGATGTACAATGAGCAGTTCTTC. Protein: CASSERSGMYNEQFF.

The chain recombines TRBV5-1 with TRBJ2-1, with a possible D match to TRBD1 (6 bases). CDR1 and CDR2 (germline): SGHRS, YFSETQ. The CDR3 contains 16 residues. The V and J ends lost 4 bases and 4 bases respectively, with 18 bases between them. The CDR3: CASSPGQLNLYNEQFF. The CDR3 DNA reads as TGCGCCAGCAGCCCCGGACAGCTAAATCTGTACAATGAGCAGTTCTTC.

This chain links TRBV29-1 with TRBJ2-7; weak D call: TRBD1 (6 bases). The CDR3 consists of 15 residues. Germline V lookup: CDR1 SQVTM, CDR2 ANQGSEA. Deletions cut 6 bases from V and 4 bases from J, with 22 bases between. CDR3 in amino acids: CSVVLPGASLYEQYF. In nucleotides, the CDR3 is TGCAGCGTCGTATTACCAGGGGCTTCTCTGTACGAGCAGTACTTC.

This clone has only a few counts. V gene TRBV4-2 combines with J gene TRBJ1-1, with TRBD1 identical over 7 bases. The trim removed 4 bases at V and 4 bases at J, leaving 6 bases unmatched. This CDR3 comprises 14 residues. Germline CDR1 is LGHNA and CDR2 is YNFKEQ. CDR3 sequence reads: CASSPAEGATEAFF. In DNA form, the CDR3 reads TGTGCCAGCAGCCCGGCCGAGGGGGCCACTGAAGCTTTCTTT.

This sequence joins TRBV7-2 and TRBJ1-6; maybe TRBD1 (6 bases). Looked up from germline, CDR1 is SGHTA and CDR2 is FQGNSA. Deletions cut 5 bases from V and 7 bases from J, with 12 bases between. CDR3 length equals 14 residues. CDR3 nucleotides: TGTGCCAGCAGCCCAGGGGATTACAATTCACCCCTCCACTTT. Translated, it gives CASSPGDYNSPLHF. The full variable domain, in which reference TRBV7-2 and TRBJ1-6 provide the parts outside the CDR3, is GAGVSQSPSNKVTEKGKDVELRCDPISGHTALYWYRQSLGQGLEFLIYFQGNSAPDKSGLPSDRFSAERTGGSVSTLTIQRTQQEDSAVYLCASSPGDYNSPLHFGNGTRLTVT.

The chain links TRBV30 to TRBJ1-3, with D perhaps TRBD1 (5 bases). V was pared by 2 bases and J by 11 bases, with 16 bases between. The CDR3 has 13 residues. In germline, CDR1 is GTSNPN, CDR2 SVGIG (reference sequence). In DNA, the CDR3 is TGTGCCTGGAGTCCAGGGTCGAAGAAGGCCATATATTTT. Translation: CAWSPGSKKAIYF.

The rearrangement links TRBV6-6 to TRBJ2-7; possibly TRBD2 for D (5 bases). V was pared by 4 bases and J by 7 bases, with 20 bases between. Germline V gene sequence: CDR1 MNHNY, CDR2 SVGAGI (reference sequence). This CDR3 region has 15 residues. CDR3 coding DNA: TGTGCCAGCAGTTTTCCCAGCCTAGCTGGGGTGGAGCAGTACTTC. The encoded protein is CASSFPSLAGVEQYF.

The chain combines TRBV15 with TRBJ1-6; the D is unclear. Germline V CDR1 and CDR2: LNHNV, YYDKDF (reference sequence). V lost 1 base and J lost 9, with 13 bases in between. There are 15 residues in the CDR3. DNA of the CDR3: TGTGCCACCAGCAGAGGGACCGCCGCGGGTTCACCCCTCCACTTT. It specifies CATSRGTAAGSPLHF.

The genes are TRBV6-4 and TRBJ2-3, with 10 bases lining up with TRBD2. The CDR3 sequence is 15 residues long. The trim removed 3 bases at V and 1 base at J, leaving 1 base unmatched. Germline CDR1 reads MRHNA; CDR2 reads SNTAGT. The CDR3 DNA reads TGTGCCAGCAGTGAAGGGACTAGCGGCACAGATACGCAGTATTTT. Its translation: CASSEGTSGTDTQYF.

The chain couples TRBV6-5 to TRBJ2-1; 7 bases align to TRBD1. The CDR3 extends over 15 amino acids. Germline V CDR1 and CDR2: MNHEY, SVGAGI. The V gene end was trimmed by 2 bases and the J gene end by 2 bases; junction bases not matched to a gene: 3. The CDR3 region is CASSYITGAYNEQFF. The CDR3 DNA reads TGTGCCAGCAGTTACATTACAGGGGCCTACAATGAGCAGTTCTTC.

The chain carries TRBV27 and TRBJ2-7; 7 nucleotides match TRBD1. V trimming: 4 bases; J trimming: 0 bases; junction bases outside the gene matches: 3. The CDR3 consists of 14 residues. The germline V gene encodes CDR1 MNHEY and CDR2 SMNVEV (reference sequence). DNA for the CDR3: TGTGCCAGCAGTTCCCGGACAGGCTCCTACGAGCAGTACTTC. Translation: CASSSRTGSYEQYF.

The V call is TRBV10-2, the J call TRBJ2-7; TRBD2 matches 9 bases. CDR3 length equals 16 residues. Germline CDR1 reads WSHSY; CDR2 reads SAAADI. Trimming at V came to 0 bases and at J to 2 bases, leaving 5 bases not matched to a gene. CDR3 sequence: CASSESGLAPAYEQYF. The CDR3 DNA follows: TGCGCCAGCAGTGAGTCAGGACTAGCGCCCGCCTACGAGCAGTACTTC.

The chain couples TRBV25-1 to TRBJ2-3, with D possibly TRBD2 on 5 matching bases. V was cut by 4 bases and J by 8 bases, with 13 bases left in between. The CDR3 contains 13 residues. Germline V gene lookup returns CDR1 MGHDK and CDR2 SYGVNS. CDR3 protein: CASSAGSPVTQYF. The CDR3, as DNA: TGTGCCAGCAGTGCGGGGTCCCCCGTTACGCAGTATTTT.

In its sample, this clone was seen a few times. This chain connects TRBV7-8 to TRBJ1-2, with 10 bases fitting TRBD1. This CDR3 region has 14 residues. Per germline, CDR1 SGHVS and CDR2 FQNEAQ. Trimming at V came to 10 bases and at J to 4 bases, leaving 9 bases not matched to a gene. CDR3 region: CATVRDRGFYGYTF. For the CDR3, the DNA is TGTGCCACCGTCCGGGACAGGGGCTTCTATGGCTACACCTTC.

This clone was counted a single time. The chain links TRBV19 to TRBJ2-1; a weak D match, TRBD2 (6 bases). The CDR3 is made up of 15 amino acids. Trimming shortened V by 8 bases and J by 3 bases, and 17 bases separated the two germline ends. Germline V lookup: CDR1 LNHDA, CDR2 SQIVND (reference sequence). CDR3 DNA: TGTGCCAGTTCAACGGGGCTAGCGAGCTACAATGAGCAGTTCTTC. It encodes CASSTGLASYNEQFF.

The V and J genes are TRBV28 and TRBJ2-3; D is uncertain. CDR1 is MDHEN, CDR2 SYDVKM, per germline. This CDR3 has 15 residues. Trimming took off 1 base at V and 2 bases at J, with 10 bases between the two ends. The CDR3 reads CASSLSVPTTDTQYF. The DNA of the CDR3 is TGTGCCAGCAGTTTATCAGTCCCCACCACAGATACGCAGTATTTT.

CDR3 coding DNA: TGTGCCAGTAGTATAGACACAATTAATCAGCCCCAGCATTTT. It yields the protein CASSIDTINQPQHF. The gene calls are TRBV19 and TRBJ1-5; no clear D. CDR1 is LNHDA and CDR2 is SQIVND in the germline V gene (reference sequence). CDR3 size: 14 residues. The V and J ends lost 0 bases and 4 bases respectively, with 7 bases between them.

The chain recombines TRBV16 with TRBJ2-7; 10 bases fit TRBD2. This CDR3 contains 15 residues. The junction had 3 bases not matched to a gene; V was cut back by 1 base and J by 3 bases. The germline V gene has CDR1 KGHSY and CDR2 FQNENV. The CDR3 spells CASSQFTSGNYEQYF. CDR3 nucleotide sequence: TGTGCCAGCAGCCAATTCACTAGCGGGAACTACGAGCAGTACTTC. Using reference TRBV16 and TRBJ2-7 for the parts outside the CDR3, the full variable domain is GEEVAQTPKHLVRGEGQKAKLYCAPIKGHSYVFWYQQVLKNEFKFLISFQNENVFDETGMPKERFSAKCLPNSPCSLEIQATKLEDSAVYFCASSQFTSGNYEQYFGPGTRLTVT.

The chain links TRBV5-1 to TRBJ1-2; D is undetermined. V was shortened by 2 bases and J by 7 bases, with 15 bases between the two germline ends. The CDR3 sequence is 14 residues long. CDR1 is SGHRS and CDR2 is YFSETQ in the germline V gene. CDR3: CASSFPGREPGYTF. CDR3 coding DNA: TGCGCCAGCAGCTTTCCTGGGCGCGAGCCTGGCTACACCTTC.

As for this clone: The same CDR3 also results from other DNA sequences found in this sample. V and J are TRBV5-1 and TRBJ2-2, with no clear D. This CDR3 is 13 amino acids long. Trimming took off 0 bases at V and 4 bases at J, with 4 bases between the two ends. Germline V gene lookup returns CDR1 SGHRS and CDR2 YFSETQ. The CDR3: CASSLASTGELFF. The CDR3 DNA reads as TGCGCCAGCAGCTTGGCGTCCACCGGGGAGCTGTTTTTT.

The genes are TRBV2 and TRBJ2-5, with TRBD2 matching over 11 bases. Germline V gene data show CDR1 as SNHLY and CDR2 as FYNNEI. With 6 bases clipped from V and 4 bases from J, the junction kept 10 bases outside the gene matches. CDR3 length equals 16 residues. The CDR3 nucleotides read TGTGCCAGCAGCGACAGACTAGCGGGGTTGGGAGAGACCCAGTACTTC. This codes for CASSDRLAGLGETQYF. Variable domain in full (rest from reference TRBV2 and TRBJ2-5): EPEVTQTPSHQVTQMGQEVILRCVPISNHLYFYWYRQILGQKVEFLVSFYNNEISEKSEIFDDQFSVERPDGSNFTLKIRSTKLEDSAMYFCASSDRLAGLGETQYFGPGTRLLVL.